A single TCR beta chain is shown here with its context. Which antigen it targets is not known. No much larger clonotype is one base removed from it; base qualities were not supplied. Other DNA sequences in this specimen translate into the identical CDR3. This entry belongs to a study of cytomegalovirus exposure and HLA in healthy donors (dated by TCRdb to about 2017). Some background on the complete study: According to an earlier analysis of 587 of the donors, 200 million or so T cells yielded over 100 million unique TCR beta sequences and 276 Gb of sequence data. A separate validation cohort of approximately 130 different subjects was used in addition to the approximately 700-subject first cohort. All discovery cohort repertoires had been generated on a single sequencing platform. Typing coverage differed by locus: A, B, C, DRB1 and DQB1 were typed in roughly 620-630 donors, DQA1 in 522, DPA1 in approximately 600, and DPB1 in 472. HLA typing included class I and class II loci at four-digit resolution. Among 300 to 450 genotyped donors of the cohort, an average of about 240,000 unique TCR beta nucleotide sequences were sequenced per donor, around a sixth of them non-productive. An early release that covered around 590 HLA-typed donors contained approximately 300 gigabases of sequencing data and tens of millions of unique TCR sequences. In an earlier analysis of 587 of the donors, high-throughput TCR beta sequencing was used to judge whether each TCR beta V gene segment behaved as functional or pseudogenic. The genetic ancestry cluster associated with self-reported Caucasian donors included about 84% of the 350 to 500 genotyped donors. The study aimed to test whether signatures of past pathogen exposure could be identified by cataloging public T cell receptors. The study profiled the T cell repertoires of about 720 subjects by immunosequencing and related them to cytomegalovirus serostatus. To study patterns of TCR occurrence, a later analysis re-analyzed previously published TCR beta repertoires from around 660 donors and added high-resolution HLA genotyping. A handful of DR-DQ haplotypes were handled as single units for association and clustering because linkage in the cohort was strong. Genome-wide SNP genotypes for about three fifths of the roughly 670 donors were used in a later genetic analysis, which treated that subset as a discovery cohort. Alongside the repertoire data, information on donor age, sex, ethnicity and CMV serostatus was compiled. High-throughput TCR immunosequencing, statistical association of individual TCRs with disease status, and machine learning were combined to predict cytomegalovirus infection status. In the later analysis, no new phenotypic data were used to find candidate immune exposures; instead, reliance was placed on TCR beta sequences and their occurrence across donors. The paper as a whole reports these results and caveats: A further reported finding was that TCR beta sequences accurately predicted the HLA-A and HLA-B alleles for most subjects in the first cohort. According to a later genetic analysis, donors in an Asian-associated ancestry cluster had fewer N-insertions in productive TCRs than the roughly 660-donor mean. In an earlier analysis of 587 of the donors, most TCR beta V segments appeared in productive rearrangements about 87% or about 30% of the time, broadly matching IMGT annotations. Because some donors lacked HLA typing at each locus, the association tests relied only on the typed subset. In a later analysis, over 15,000 TCR beta sequences were associated with specific HLA alleles at a false discovery rate of 0.05. The only immune exposure information available for the cohort was CMV serostatus. A cluster of highly shared sequence variants was judged likely to be a technical artifact of the sequencing pipeline. According to a later analysis, TCR association rates differed among HLA loci, with DRB1 alleles showing the most associated TCRs and HLA-C alleles showing the fewest. Roughly uniform sequencing depth across donors was assumed in presence/absence analyses, although this assumption may not hold. Most CMV-associated TCR beta chains appeared to be HLA-restricted in a later analysis, and the HLA associations seemed to be driven largely by CMV exposure. According to the authors, the approach could potentially be generalized to other disease states and immunological phenotypes. The cohort was sequenced for TCR beta chains only, and without alpha or paired-chain data the features that could be detected were limited. Linkage disequilibrium might explain the correlated functional status among segregating V segments, but an unknown experimental factor could not be ruled out. The 87-base-pair reads could not distinguish some IMGT-functional V segments, including TRBV6-2 and TRBV6-3, so those segments were excluded. Strong co-occurrence of HLA alleles, especially DR and DQ, made assigning TCR associations to individual alleles difficult. The classifier was reported to diagnose cytomegalovirus status with high specificity and sensitivity in both the original cohort and the validation cohort. A total of about 180 TCR beta chains were listed by the study as associated with cytomegalovirus. According to a later analysis, parvovirus B19, influenza, CMV and Epstein-Barr virus appeared linked to several top co-occurrence clusters. Most TCR sequences were observed very rarely across donors, whereas some public TCRs were present in many individuals. Because counts were too low, seventeen rarely observed V segments, including chromosome 9 orphons, were excluded from the earlier analysis of 500 to 700 of the donors. In a later genetic analysis, a missense DCLRE1C variant was associated with V-gene and J-gene trimming of TCR beta chains, and the association was replicated in an independent cohort. In a later analysis, HLA-associated TCR beta chains were found to be more clonally expanded and to have lower generation probabilities than equally common non-associated chains. In vitro tests confirmed that a few of the cytomegalovirus-associated TCR beta chains recognize cytomegalovirus antigens.

The CDR3 contains 15 residues, cysteine and phenylalanine counted. The sequence is cut down to CDR3 DNA, 45 bases in frame from base 1. The germline V gene (reference sequence) provides CDR1 PRHDT and CDR2 FYEKMQ. V is cut by 5 bases and J by 2 bases, and the space between the germline ends is 16 bases. The cohort was made up of approximately 670 healthy bone marrow donors. Cohort members were all nominally healthy when sampled, although unrecorded immune exposures were likely present. The donor tested CMV seronegative, placing the donor among the roughly 340 seronegative members of the cohort. Every donor gave a peripheral blood sample, and the peripheral blood mononuclear cells from that sample were used for TCR beta sequencing. The Qiagen DNeasy Blood Extraction Kit was used to extract genomic DNA from the blood cell samples. Library preparation was by the immunoSEQ multiplex PCR assay. A mixture of 60 forward primers for TCR Vbeta segments and 13 reverse primers for TCR Jbeta segments was used in the multiplex PCR. The CDR3 region of rearranged TCR beta genes was amplified from genomic DNA by a multiplex PCR assay. The amplified TCR beta libraries were sequenced on the Illumina HiSeq System as 87-base-pair reads. From the authors' description of their analysis: In a later analysis, some 80 million unique TCR beta chains were counted across the roughly 700 repertoires, and around 10 million of these chains were shared by at least two donors. To remove PCR and sequencing errors, raw reads were error-corrected and collapsed into unique sequences using a nearest-neighbor algorithm that merged closely related sequences. Alignment of CDR3 sequences to IMGT reference sequences was used to assign V, D and J gene segments. For a sequence to be retained, a match of at least six nucleotides to both a V gene segment and a J gene segment was required. A rearrangement counted as productive if the CDR3 had no stop codons and remained in frame with V and J, and every other rearrangement counted as non-productive. Following IMGT convention, CDR3 was defined as the stretch from the second conserved V-encoded cysteine to the conserved J-encoded phenylalanine. Sequences without an unambiguous match to a single V gene segment were excluded from the earlier analysis of 500 to 700 of the donors. An earlier analysis of 500 to 600 of the donors classified V segments as functional when productive rearrangements were above 56.7% and as segregating when the standard deviation between donors was above 5%. A statistical classification framework was built to diagnose cytomegalovirus status from the catalog of TCR beta chain sequences. In a later analysis, V and J genes were assigned by comparing TCR nucleotide sequences against IMGT/GENE-DB human TR gene sequences. The TCRdist pipeline was used in a later analysis to assign CDR3 sequences and most-parsimonious VDJ recombination scenarios. In a later analysis, each TCR beta chain was defined by its CDR3 amino acid sequence together with its V-gene family, and reads lacking a unique V-gene family were excluded. A later analysis removed 592 highly shared, low-generation-probability nucleotide sequences to deal with suspected cross-contamination and a sequencing artifact. For each public chain, a later analysis derived a clonal expansion index from normalized ranks of inferred template counts within each repertoire. In a later analysis, generation probabilities were computed with a VDJ recombination model fitted to out-of-frame rearrangements, and the resulting probabilities were checked against IGoR. In a later analysis, hypergeometric tests were used to score TCR-TCR, TCR-HLA and TCR-CMV co-occurrence, with a repertoire-size bias correction applied to TCR pairs. False discovery rates were estimated in a later analysis by permuting HLA or CMV assignments 20 times. In a later analysis, co-occurring TCRs were grouped using DBSCAN, with TCRdist sequence similarity added in when clustering inside HLA-allele-positive subsets. Repertoires with fewer than 30,000 or more than 120,000 public chains were left out of co-occurrence clustering, as were roughly five repertoires with anomalous nucleotide sharing. Imported from immuneACCESS, the table was reduced by TCRdb to in-frame sequences with V and J called. These copies leave out some clones; in studies compared against another copy, an unresolved V gene accounts for under half, and the cause of the remainder is not known. The D gene and trimming were derived from the DNA, and the V and J assignments and clone size from that table. The sample yields some 120,000 clones; more than 75% were counted once. The top ten constitute roughly 2% of the sample.

This receptor was identified in a man between 18 and 35 years old in good health and CMV-seronegative. Sample: PBMCs. Recombination joined TRBV13 with TRBJ2-7; a weak D assignment points to TRBD1 (6 bases agree). The CDR3 amino acid sequence is: CASSPQGQGTYEQYF. The DNA reads as follows: TGTGCCAGCAGCCCCCAGGGACAAGGGACCTACGAGCAGTACTTC.